The 16 T cell receptor beta chains below come from one sample, sequenced in a study of blood T cell repertoires in COVID-19. Libraries were prepared by immunoSEQ multiplex PCR; TCRdb keeps only in-frame clonotypes and omits some of them. The data show some 140,000 clones, about 89% seen once. The sequencing input was peripheral blood. The receptors were gathered from a man in his forties or fifties with acute or convalescent COVID-19.

This clone was counted once. This chain connects TRBV7-9 to TRBJ1-3; D is perhaps TRBD1 (5 bases). The CDR3 has 16 residues. The V gene lost 5 bases and the J gene lost 3 bases, with 17 bases spanning the gap. The V gene's germline CDR1 is SEHNR and CDR2 FQNEAQ (reference sequence). The CDR3 protein is CASSPQGAGRGNTIYF. The CDR3 coding sequence is TGTGCCAGCAGCCCGCAAGGGGCAGGACGTGGAAACACCATATATTTT.

The CDR3 DNA is TGTGCCAGCAGTTCCCTCGGGACAGGAGTTAAGTTGGGGGCTAACTATGGCTACACCTTC. This translates into CASSSLGTGVKLGANYGYTF. This rearrangement joins TRBV27 to TRBJ1-2, with 8 bases aligning to TRBD1. Germline V lookup: CDR1 MNHEY, CDR2 SMNVEV (reference sequence). The CDR3 has 20 amino acids. The ends lost 4 bases at V and 0 bases at J; junction bases unmatched: 19.

V usage is TRBV18 and J usage is TRBJ2-5, with 11 bases that match TRBD2. After removal of 0 bases from V and 5 bases from J, the junction contained 5 bases not matched to a gene. CDR1 and CDR2 (germline): KGHSH, LQKENI. The CDR3 covers 16 residues. CDR3 region: CASSPPLAGGLETQYF. CDR3 DNA sequence: TGTGCCAGCTCACCACCGCTAGCGGGGGGCCTTGAGACCCAGTACTTC.

For this clone: The same CDR3 is also encoded by other DNA sequences in this sample. The chain carries TRBV19 and TRBJ1-1; no clear D. The V and J ends lost 5 bases and 3 bases respectively, with 4 bases between them. The CDR3 is 11 amino acids. The germline gives CDR1 LNHDA, CDR2 SQIVND (reference sequence). The CDR3 DNA follows: TGTGCCAGTAGTGTCGACACTGAAGCTTTCTTT. Amino acids: CASSVDTEAFF.

J is TRBJ2-7 and V is TRBV5-1; no reliable D call. The length of the CDR3 is 16 residues. Germline V gene lookup returns CDR1 SGHRS and CDR2 YFSETQ. Trimming stripped 4 bases from V and 2 bases from J, with 19 bases between. The CDR3 here is CASSLTPGSGAYEQYV. The CDR3 DNA is TGCGCCAGCAGCCTAACCCCAGGATCTGGTGCCTACGAGCAGTACGTC.

The V call is TRBV14, the J call TRBJ2-7; D might be TRBD1 (6 bases). The length of the CDR3 is 15 residues. With 5 bases removed from V and 6 bases from J, the gap between germline ends came to 20 bases. Germline V gene lookup returns CDR1 SGHDN and CDR2 FVKESK. The CDR3: CASSSTRTVSVEQYF. Here the CDR3 DNA reads TGTGCCAGCAGCTCCACTCGGACAGTCTCAGTCGAGCAGTACTTC. The full variable domain, with the rest looked up from reference TRBV14 and TRBJ2-7, is EAGVTQFPSHSVIEKGQTVTLRCDPISGHDNLYWYRRVMGKEIKFLLHFVKESKQDESGMPNNRFLAERTGGTYSTLKVQPAELEDSGVYFCASSSTRTVSVEQYFGPGTRLTVT.

The chain joins TRBV29-1 to TRBJ2-1; 12 nucleotides agree with TRBD2. CDR3 length: 13 amino acids. The germline gives CDR1 SQVTM, CDR2 ANQGSEA. The CDR3 nucleotides are TGCGGACTAGCGGGATTCTCCTACAATGAGCAGTTCTTC. It codes for CGLAGFSYNEQFF.

This chain connects TRBV29-1 to TRBJ1-2; a weak D match, TRBD1 (6 bases). CDR1 and CDR2 (germline): SQVTM, ANQGSEA. With 5 bases removed from V and 8 bases from J, the gap between germline ends came to 18 bases. The length of the CDR3 is 13 residues. The CDR3 coding sequence is TGCAGCGTTTGGGGGCAGACTGCCGGGGGCTACACCTTC. The encoded protein is CSVWGQTAGGYTF.

This clone showed up just once. The genes are TRBV27 and TRBJ1-2; D unclear. Germline CDR1 reads MNHEY; CDR2 reads SMNVEV (reference sequence). This CDR3 has 15 residues. V shed 6 bases and J shed 6 bases, with 20 bases lying between them. DNA of the CDR3: TGTGCCAGCAGCCCTCCCGGTATACCTTTAAATGGCTACACCTTC. This translates into CASSPPGIPLNGYTF.

The chain is built from TRBV12-3 or TRBV12-4 and TRBJ1-2, with D hard to call. With 5 bases removed from V and 4 bases from J, the gap between germline ends came to 11 bases. CDR3 length equals 13 residues. The CDR3 is CASSLDQAYGYTF. In DNA form, the CDR3 reads TGTGCCAGCAGTCTCGACCAGGCCTATGGCTACACCTTC.

This clone appeared once. The chain couples TRBV30 to TRBJ2-7; 8 nucleotides align to TRBD1. Per the germline V gene, CDR1 is GTSNPN and CDR2 is SVGIG (reference sequence). The length of the CDR3 is 12 residues. Trimming removed 7 bases from V and 6 bases from J; junction bases left unmatched: 8. Here the CDR3 reads CASRTQGAEQYF. CDR3 DNA sequence: TGTGCCTCCCGTACCCAGGGGGCCGAGCAGTACTTC.

The count of this clone is one. The chain joins TRBV19 to TRBJ1-2; 8 nucleotides agree with TRBD1. The length of the CDR3 is 15 residues. The V segment lost 8 bases and the J segment 3 bases; nucleotides outside the gene matches: 11. CDR1 and CDR2 from the germline V gene are LNHDA and SQIVND (reference sequence). This CDR3 is CASASQGAGYYGYTF. DNA for the CDR3: TGTGCCAGTGCTTCTCAGGGGGCTGGTTACTATGGCTACACCTTC. The full variable domain, with the rest looked up from reference TRBV19 and TRBJ1-2, is DGGITQSPKYLFRKEGQNVTLSCEQNLNHDAMYWYRQDPGQGLRLIYYSQIVNDFQKGDIAEGYSVSREKKESFPLTVTSAQKNPTAFYLCASASQGAGYYGYTFGSGTRLTVV.

CDR3 sequence (DNA): TGTGCCAGCAGTAATGAGGGTAGATACAATCAGCCCCAGCATTTT. Its protein is CASSNEGRYNQPQHF. The J gene is TRBJ1-5, the V gene TRBV28; D unresolved. The germline gives CDR1 MDHEN, CDR2 SYDVKM. The CDR3 totals 15 residues. The germline V and J ends were trimmed by 5 bases and 3 bases, with 14 bases remaining between them.

The chain links TRBV4-3 to TRBJ2-1, with a possible D match to TRBD2 (5 bases). The length of the CDR3 is 15 residues. Trimming removed 4 bases at V and 6 bases at J, with 16 bases between. Per germline, CDR1 LGHNA and CDR2 YSLEER. Here the CDR3 DNA reads TGCGCCAGCAGCCCTGGGATGGCGGGCTCCAATGAGCAGTTCTTC. It specifies CASSPGMAGSNEQFF.

The rearrangement joins TRBV6-5 to TRBJ2-3; D is ambiguous. Germline V gene sequence: CDR1 MNHEY, CDR2 SVGAGI. The germline V and J ends were trimmed by 0 bases and 0 bases, with 10 bases remaining between them. The CDR3 is 16 amino acids. The CDR3, as DNA: TGTGCCAGCAGTTACTCGGTTCAGGTCAGCACAGATACGCAGTATTTT. The encoded protein is CASSYSVQVSTDTQYF.

This sequence joins TRBV2 and TRBJ1-1; D gene uncertain. Germline V gene data show CDR1 as SNHLY and CDR2 as FYNNEI. This CDR3 comprises 13 residues. Between the trimmed V and J ends, which lost 6 bases and 0 bases, there was a span of 8 bases. The CDR3 loop reads CASRGQVNTEAFF. The CDR3 nucleotides are TGTGCCAGCAGGGGTCAGGTGAACACTGAAGCTTTCTTT.